This TCR beta chain stems from a study of blood T cell dynamics during melanoma immunotherapy. CDR1 and CDR2 (germline): ENHRY, SYGVKD. The V gene end was trimmed by 11 bases and the J gene end by 4 bases; junction bases not matched to a gene: 5. This CDR3 region has 12 residues. Time point here: pre-treatment baseline. TCRdb's copy holds only in-frame clones and misses some; the assay was immunoSEQ multiplex PCR. In the table there are several thousand clones, 92% of which are singletons. V gene TRBV10-3 combines with J gene TRBJ2-1, with 7 nucleotides matching TRBD2. The sample consisted of effector memory CD8+ T cells from blood, taken from a patient treated with checkpoint blockade. The sequence was obtained from a human donor with melanoma. Here the CDR3 DNA reads TGTGCCGCGCGGGGGAAATACAATGAGCAGTTCTTC. This gives the protein CAARGKYNEQFF.